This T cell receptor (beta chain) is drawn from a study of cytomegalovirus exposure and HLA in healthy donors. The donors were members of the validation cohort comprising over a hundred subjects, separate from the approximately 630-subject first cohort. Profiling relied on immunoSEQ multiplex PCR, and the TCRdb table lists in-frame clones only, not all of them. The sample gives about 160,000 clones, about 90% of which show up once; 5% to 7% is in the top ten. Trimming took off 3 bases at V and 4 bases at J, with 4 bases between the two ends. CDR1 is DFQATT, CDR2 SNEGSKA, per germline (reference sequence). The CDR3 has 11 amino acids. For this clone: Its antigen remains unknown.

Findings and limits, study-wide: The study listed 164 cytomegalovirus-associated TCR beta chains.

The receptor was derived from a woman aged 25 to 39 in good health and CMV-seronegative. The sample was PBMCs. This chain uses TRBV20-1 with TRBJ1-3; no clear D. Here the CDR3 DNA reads TGCAGTGCTAGGGTAGGAAACACCATATATTTT. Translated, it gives CSARVGNTIYF.